This T cell receptor beta chain came from a study of blood T cell repertoires in COVID-19. For the study at large: The study drew acute and convalescent COVID-19 samples from the United States, Italy and Spain. T cells, B-cell-depleted T cells, or PBMCs supplied cDNA or gDNA.

V was cut by 4 bases and J by 6 bases, with 15 bases left in between. The CDR3 extends over 14 amino acids. The germline gives CDR1 SGHRS, CDR2 YFSETQ. Seattle patients were enrolled while actively infected and followed longitudinally. Produced via immunoSEQ multiplex PCR; TCRdb's table is partial and in-frame only. This table holds about 340,000 clones, 88% found once. The TCR was taken from a woman in her 70s with COVID-19, enrolled during active disease. The chain links TRBV5-1 to TRBJ2-3; unclear D gene. Sequencing used peripheral blood. The DNA of the CDR3 is TGCGCCAGCAGCGCCAGAGGTCTCACGGATACGCAGTATTTT. Translated: CASSARGLTDTQYF.